This T cell receptor beta chain was identified in a study of early T cells in non-severe SARS-CoV-2 infection. Overall study context: Sequencing of unsorted whole blood was done on bulk RNA, leaving chains unpaired. General study results and limits: Comparison of clonotypes with VDJdb favored anti-spike CD8 responses while missing private and CD4 specificities.

Points on this clonotype: The antigen is not known.

Germline assignment: CDR1 SEHNR and CDR2 FQNEAQ (reference sequence). This CDR3 is 13 amino acids long. Trimming cost V 2 bases and J 4 bases, with 6 bases left between them. The protocol attached unique molecular identifiers to individual cDNA molecules. Each CDR3 protein is one row after TCRdb ran MiXCR on the 5' RACE reads. The sample has 64,000 or so distinct CDR3 sequences; roughly an eighth are singletons. The rearrangement uses TRBV7-9 and TRBJ2-1; D is uncertain. Sequencing used whole blood, obtained at baseline. The source of this sequence is an adult who was a healthcare worker with PCR-confirmed SARS-CoV-2 infection or an uninfected control (not recorded which). CDR3 region: CASSLNLYNEQFF. CDR3 nucleotide sequence: TGTGCCAGCAGCTTAAATCTATACAATGAGCAGTTCTTC.